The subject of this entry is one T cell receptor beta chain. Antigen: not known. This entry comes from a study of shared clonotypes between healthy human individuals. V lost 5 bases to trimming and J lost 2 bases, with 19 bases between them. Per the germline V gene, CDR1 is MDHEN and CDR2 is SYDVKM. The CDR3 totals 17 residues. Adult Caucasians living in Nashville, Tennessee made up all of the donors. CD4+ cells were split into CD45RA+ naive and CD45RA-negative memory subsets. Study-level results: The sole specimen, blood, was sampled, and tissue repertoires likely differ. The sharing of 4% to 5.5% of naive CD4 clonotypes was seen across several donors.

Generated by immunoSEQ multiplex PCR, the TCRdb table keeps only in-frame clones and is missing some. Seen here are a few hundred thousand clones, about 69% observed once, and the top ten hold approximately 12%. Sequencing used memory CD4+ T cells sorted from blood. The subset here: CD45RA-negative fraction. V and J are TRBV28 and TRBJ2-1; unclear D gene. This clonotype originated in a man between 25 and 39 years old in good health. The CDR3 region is CASSTRLKGNTYNEQFF. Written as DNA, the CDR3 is TGTGCCAGCAGTACTCGTCTCAAAGGTAATACCTACAATGAGCAGTTCTTC.